This passage covers 25 T cell receptor beta chains from one sample sequenced in a study of T cell responses to AZD1222 COVID-19 vaccine. The protocol was immunoSEQ multiplex PCR, while the TCRdb copy is restricted to in-frame clones and leaves out a portion. The sample carries some 120,000 clones, about 88% recorded once. The material sequenced was peripheral blood, taken on day 0 of AZD1222 vaccination. These TCRs come from an adult in good health.

V and J are TRBV3-1 (or the pseudogene TRBV3-2) and TRBJ2-1, with a weak D call TRBD2 (6 bases). Trimming stripped 0 bases from V and 8 bases from J, with 17 bases between. Germline CDR1 reads LGHDT; CDR2 reads YNNKEL (reference sequence). The CDR3 loop spans 16 amino acids. CDR3 loop: CASSQDKQEGRHEQFF. CDR3 coding DNA: TGTGCCAGCAGCCAAGATAAACAGGAGGGTAGGCATGAGCAGTTCTTC.

V is TRBV7-2 and J is TRBJ2-7, with 9 bases matching TRBD2. After removal of 6 bases from V and 11 bases from J, the junction contained 11 bases not matched to a gene. CDR1 and CDR2 from the germline V gene are SGHTA and FQGNSA. The length of the CDR3 is 13 residues. CDR3 DNA sequence: TGTGCCAGCAGTCTAGCGGGGCAAACGGAGAAGTACTTC. Its translation is CASSLAGQTEKYF.

The chain recombines TRBV27 with TRBJ2-5; D not certain. This CDR3 contains 12 residues. The V and J ends lost 4 bases and 2 bases respectively, with 5 bases between them. Germline V gene data show CDR1 as MNHEY and CDR2 as SMNVEV (reference sequence). The CDR3 sequence is CASSSSQETQYF. The CDR3 region has the DNA TGTGCCAGCAGTTCTAGTCAAGAGACCCAGTACTTC.

The CDR3 DNA is TGTGCCAGCAGCCGGCCGACTAGTGGATCTGATGAGCAGTTCTTC. Translation gives CASSRPTSGSDEQFF. The chain recombines TRBV7-9 with TRBJ2-1; D might be TRBD2 (6 bases). Germline V lookup: CDR1 SEHNR, CDR2 FQNEAQ (reference sequence). V was shortened by 5 bases and J by 8 bases, with 19 bases between the two germline ends. This CDR3 region has 15 residues. Supplemented by reference TRBV7-9 and TRBJ2-1, the full variable domain reads DTGVSQNPRHKITKRGQNVTFRCDPISEHNRLYWYRQTLGQGPEFLTYFQNEAQLEKSRLLSDRFSAERPKGSFSTLEIQRTEQGDSAMYLCASSRPTSGSDEQFFGPGTRLTVL.

This clone was seen once. CDR3 sequence reads: CASSTVGGNQPQHF. The CDR3 DNA reads TGTGCCAGCAGTACTGTTGGGGGGAATCAGCCCCAGCATTTT. The chain recombines TRBV27 with TRBJ1-5, with D perhaps matching TRBD1 (5 bases). The CDR3 sequence is 14 residues long. CDR1 MNHEY and CDR2 SMNVEV come from the germline V gene (reference sequence). V was cut by 5 bases and J by 4 bases, with 12 bases left in between.

The chain joins TRBV25-1 to TRBJ1-1; TRBD1 matches at 9 bases. CDR3 size: 15 residues. Germline loops: CDR1 MGHDK, CDR2 SYGVNS. Trimming took 5 bases from V and 2 from J; bases not matched to a gene: 6. The CDR3 coding sequence is TGTGCCAGCAGTCCCACGGGACAGGGAAACACTGAAGCTTTCTTT. Protein: CASSPTGQGNTEAFF.

This sequence joins TRBV10-3 and TRBJ1-3; the D gene is possibly TRBD1 (6 bases). The CDR3 consists of 16 residues. CDR1 and CDR2 (germline): ENHRY, SYGVKD. V was cut by 7 bases and J by 0 bases, with 16 bases left in between. CDR3 loop: CAITDTGSSSGNTIYF. CDR3 DNA sequence: TGTGCCATCACAGACACAGGGTCCTCCTCTGGAAACACCATATATTTT.

The gene calls are TRBV7-2 and TRBJ1-1; 7 bases line up with TRBD1. The V gene's germline CDR1 is SGHTA and CDR2 FQGNSA. V lost 4 bases, J lost 1 base, and 3 bases stayed unmatched. The CDR3 covers 14 residues. This CDR3 reads CASSYRTGNTEAFF. The CDR3 DNA reads TGTGCCAGCAGCTACCGGACAGGGAACACTGAAGCTTTCTTT.

This chain joins TRBV19 and TRBJ1-4, with D possibly matching TRBD1 (5 bases). From germline, CDR1 is LNHDA and CDR2 SQIVND (reference sequence). There are 12 residues in the CDR3. V gave up 7 bases and J gave up 8 bases, with 11 bases separating them. The CDR3 DNA reads as TGTGCCAGTAATTATCGGGGGGAAAAACTGTTTTTT. Encoded protein: CASNYRGEKLFF.

The J gene is TRBJ1-1, the V gene TRBV3-1 (or the pseudogene TRBV3-2); D gene ambiguous. CDR1 LGHDT and CDR2 YNNKEL come from the germline V gene (reference sequence). V was cut by 3 bases and J by 1 base, with 9 bases left in between. The length of the CDR3 is 14 residues. The CDR3: CASSQISWNTEAFF. Written as DNA, the CDR3 is TGTGCCAGCAGCCAGATTTCATGGAACACTGAAGCTTTCTTT.

Only a few counts were recorded for this clone. This chain joins TRBV9 and TRBJ2-3; D might be TRBD2 (6 bases). The CDR3 consists of 15 residues. The V gene's germline CDR1 is SGDLS and CDR2 YYNGEE. V lost 0 bases, J lost 2 bases, and 10 bases lay in between. CDR3 residues: CASSVGSGTTDTQYF. The CDR3 DNA reads as TGTGCCAGCAGCGTAGGTAGCGGAACCACAGATACGCAGTATTTT.

The V gene is TRBV10-3, the J gene TRBJ2-1; 9 bases are a match to TRBD2. The CDR3 loop spans 13 amino acids. V lost 8 bases, J lost 9 bases, and 8 bases stayed unmatched. Germline CDR1 and CDR2: ENHRY and SYGVKD. Here the CDR3 reads CAIGGRGGPEQFF. The CDR3 DNA reads TGTGCCATCGGAGGGCGGGGGGGCCCTGAGCAGTTCTTC.

The V call is TRBV5-1, the J call TRBJ2-2; 10 bases map to TRBD2. CDR3 length equals 15 residues. J was trimmed by 7 bases and V by 6 bases; bases with no gene match: 9. Germline CDR1 and CDR2: SGHRS and YFSETQ. CDR3 protein: CASTQRGGPVGELFF. CDR3 nucleotide sequence: TGCGCCAGCACACAGCGGGGGGGCCCAGTCGGGGAGCTGTTTTTT. The full variable domain, completed using reference TRBV5-1 and TRBJ2-2, is KAGVTQTPRYLIKTRGQQVTLSCSPISGHRSVSWYQQTPGQGLQFLFEYFSETQRNKGNFPGRFSGRQFSNSRSEMNVSTLELGDSALYLCASTQRGGPVGELFFGEGSRLTVL.

This clone was seen just once. This chain uses TRBV6-4 with TRBJ2-1; D perhaps matches TRBD1 (5 bases). CDR1 and CDR2 (germline): MRHNA, SNTAGT. The CDR3 runs to 13 residues. V lost 6 bases and J 7 bases, leaving 13 bases between the germline ends. CDR3 sequence reads: CASSLQGSNEQFF. The CDR3 DNA reads as TGTGCCAGCAGCCTCCAGGGTAGTAATGAGCAGTTCTTC.

This sequence joins TRBV11-3 and TRBJ2-6; TRBD1 aligns across 10 bases. This CDR3 has 18 residues. After removal of 5 bases from V and 1 base from J, the junction contained 8 bases not matched to a gene. The germline gives CDR1 SGHNT, CDR2 YENEEA. The CDR3 here is CASSPTGGASSGANVLTF. The CDR3 DNA sequence: TGTGCCAGCAGCCCGACAGGGGGCGCGTCTTCTGGGGCCAACGTCCTGACTTTC.

The rearrangement links TRBV19 to TRBJ2-1; D is possibly TRBD1 (5 bases). Trimming took off 0 bases at V and 4 bases at J, with 13 bases between the two ends. The CDR3 extends over 16 amino acids. The germline CDR1 and CDR2 sequences are LNHDA and SQIVND (reference sequence). CDR3 loop: CASSIDLGLPYNEQFF. DNA for the CDR3: TGTGCCAGTAGTATAGATCTGGGGCTTCCATACAATGAGCAGTTCTTC.

The gene calls are TRBV5-1 and TRBJ1-1; 10 bases match TRBD1. The CDR3 is 14 residues long. V dropped 5 bases and J dropped 1; count of bases not matched to a gene: 2. In germline, CDR1 is SGHRS, CDR2 YFSETQ. The CDR3 nucleotides are TGCGCCAGCAGGACAGGGGGCACGAACACTGAAGCTTTCTTT. It translates to CASRTGGTNTEAFF.

The CDR3 spells CASSPNFGGEDNEQFF. Here the CDR3 DNA reads TGTGCCAGCAGCCCGAACTTCGGCGGGGAGGACAATGAGCAGTTCTTC. The chain couples TRBV3-1 (or the pseudogene TRBV3-2) to TRBJ2-1; a possible D gene is TRBD2 (6 bases). V lost 4 bases and J lost 5, with 18 bases in between. Germline CDR1 LGHDT, CDR2 YNNKEL (reference sequence). The CDR3 is 16 amino acids.

The chain couples TRBV18 to TRBJ2-3; D possibly corresponds to TRBD2 (6 bases). CDR1 is KGHSH and CDR2 is LQKENI in the germline V gene. The CDR3 runs to 13 residues. V gave up 3 bases and J gave up 5 bases, with 9 bases separating them. The CDR3 is CASSPMTRDTQYF. CDR3 coding DNA: TGTGCCAGCTCACCCATGACTAGAGATACGCAGTATTTT.

In DNA, the CDR3 is TGTGCCAGCAGCTTAGAAGGGAGCGGCTACAATGAGCAGTTCTTC. Encoded protein: CASSLEGSGYNEQFF. The chain links TRBV11-3 to TRBJ2-1; D may be TRBD2 (5 bases). V lost 0 bases and J lost 3, with 9 bases in between. The CDR3 is 15 amino acids. Germline V lookup: CDR1 SGHNT, CDR2 YENEEA.

Only one count was recorded for this clone. The chain is built from TRBV18 and TRBJ2-3; D is unclear. This CDR3 region has 15 residues. Germline CDR1 reads KGHSH; CDR2 reads LQKENI. With 3 bases removed from V and 2 bases from J, the gap between germline ends came to 12 bases. The CDR3 nucleotides are TGTGCCAGCTCACCGTCCAGCGAGGTCACAGATACGCAGTATTTT. It codes for CASSPSSEVTDTQYF.

This clone was found many times. V gene TRBV7-9 combines with J gene TRBJ2-1, with 14 bases matching TRBD2. V was pared by 5 bases and J by 10 bases, with 10 bases of the junction left unmatched. This CDR3 has 16 residues. Per germline, CDR1 SEHNR and CDR2 FQNEAQ (reference sequence). In nucleotides, the CDR3 is TGTGCCAGCAGCCAACAAGCCGGACTAGCGGGAGGAGAGCAGTTCTTC. It yields the protein CASSQQAGLAGGEQFF.

The chain combines TRBV3-1 (or the pseudogene TRBV3-2) with TRBJ1-3; 7 bases are a match to TRBD1. V lost 1 base to trimming and J lost 4 bases; unmatched junction nucleotides: 19. The CDR3 length is 20 residues. Germline lookup yields CDR1 LGHDT and CDR2 YNNKEL (reference sequence). CDR3 protein: CASSQGVPGQSRLGGNTIYF. The CDR3 DNA reads TGTGCCAGCAGCCAAGGTGTCCCGGGACAGAGCCGACTGGGGGGAAACACCATATATTTT.

The genes are TRBV7-2 and TRBJ2-5, with 9 bases matching TRBD2. Germline loops: CDR1 SGHTA, CDR2 FQGNSA. Unmatched junction bases numbered 11, after V lost 5 bases and J lost 10 bases. The CDR3 has 14 amino acids. CDR3 nucleotides: TGTGCCAGCAGCCCCGGGGTTAGCGGGAGACGCCAGTACTTC. It encodes CASSPGVSGRRQYF.

The gene calls are TRBV5-8 and TRBJ2-1; TRBD1 might be the D (5 bases). This CDR3 is 12 amino acids long. Germline V CDR1 and CDR2: SGHTS, YDEGEE. The germline V and J ends were trimmed by 3 bases and 12 bases, with 13 bases remaining between them. The DNA for the CDR3 is TGTGCCAGCAGCTCTGGGGCTGCGATGCAGTTCTTC. Translating gives CASSSGAAMQFF.